The 25 T cell receptor beta chains presented below share a single source sample, sequenced in a study of cytotoxic CD8 clonotypes in ibrutinib-treated CLL. Using immunoSEQ multiplex PCR, the repertoire was profiled, and TCRdb retains in-frame clones only, with some absent. The data hold some 310,000 clones, with roughly 79% observed a single time. The starting material was PBMCs, obtained before ibrutinib treatment. All receptors derive from a human donor with chronic lymphocytic leukemia.

This clone was counted only a few times. The chain employs TRBV6-6 and TRBJ2-7, with 8 bases aligning to TRBD1. The CDR3 is 14 residues long. Germline V gene lookup returns CDR1 MNHNY and CDR2 SVGAGI (reference sequence). J gave up 1 base and V 6 bases, and 5 bases lay outside the gene matches. The CDR3: CASSLGQGSYEQYF. The CDR3 DNA follows: TGTGCCAGCAGCCTAGGACAGGGATCCTACGAGCAGTACTTC.

This rearrangement joins TRBV7-8 to TRBJ1-2; 9 nucleotides line up with TRBD1. Per the germline V gene, CDR1 is SGHVS and CDR2 is FQNEAQ. The CDR3 length is 16 residues. Germline trimming cut 2 bases from V and 2 bases from J; bases unmatched to any gene: 6. The CDR3: CASSLKGDRVNYGYTF. CDR3 nucleotides: TGTGCCAGCAGCTTAAAGGGGGACAGGGTCAACTATGGCTACACCTTC.

The chain carries TRBV7-8 and TRBJ2-1, with D perhaps matching TRBD2 (6 bases). Trimming shortened V by 2 bases and J by 8 bases, and 16 bases separated the two germline ends. The germline V gene encodes CDR1 SGHVS and CDR2 FQNEAQ. This CDR3 contains 15 residues. The CDR3, as DNA: TGTGCCAGCAGCTTAACGGGACTGCTTTTGCATGAGCAGTTCTTC. This translates into CASSLTGLLLHEQFF.

The V and J genes are TRBV5-1 and TRBJ2-7, with D maybe TRBD1 (5 bases). Trimming left V 1 base short and J 3 bases short, with 11 bases between. The CDR3 loop spans 14 amino acids. Per germline, CDR1 SGHRS and CDR2 YFSETQ. This chain's CDR3 is CASSLSQGFYEQYF. The CDR3, as DNA: TGCGCCAGCAGCTTGTCGCAGGGATTCTACGAGCAGTACTTC.

This clone was seen once. The rearrangement uses TRBV28 and TRBJ2-7; D is uncertain. Germline V gene sequence: CDR1 MDHEN, CDR2 SYDVKM. The V gene lost 3 bases and the J gene lost 0 bases, with 9 bases spanning the gap. The CDR3 runs 14 residues. The CDR3 sequence is CASSFQRSSYEQYF. In DNA form, the CDR3 reads TGTGCCAGCAGTTTTCAGAGAAGCTCCTACGAGCAGTACTTC.

The table lists this clone with a few counts. V usage is TRBV12-5 and J usage is TRBJ1-5; a weak D match, TRBD1 (5 bases). Trimming cost V 5 bases and J 5 bases, with 10 bases left between them. This CDR3 has 13 amino acids. Germline-derived CDR1 and CDR2 are LGHNT and FRNRAP. CDR3 in amino acids: CASGGRGDQPQHF. CDR3 nucleotide sequence: TGTGCTAGTGGTGGCCGGGGGGATCAGCCCCAGCATTTT.

This chain joins TRBV21-1 and TRBJ2-7; the D call TRBD1 from the table was never checked on the DNA. TRBV21-1 is a documented pseudogene. CDR3 length: 12 amino acids. The CDR3 reads CASSSGQYEQYF. As DNA, the CDR3 is TGTGCCAGCAGCAGCGGACAGTACGAGCAGTACTTC.

The chain is built from TRBV5-1 and TRBJ2-1; 14 bases are shared with TRBD2. The CDR3 length is 15 residues. Germline V gene sequence: CDR1 SGHRS, CDR2 YFSETQ. V lost 4 bases, J lost 8 bases, and 5 bases stayed unmatched. The CDR3 bases are TGCGCCAGCAGCGGGGGACTAGCGGGAGTCGATGAGCAGTTCTTC. Translation: CASSGGLAGVDEQFF.

Notes on this clone: Other DNA sequences in this sample translate to the same CDR3. This chain links TRBV18 with TRBJ1-5; TRBD1 matches at 9 bases. CDR3 length: 15 amino acids. V shed 3 bases and J 1 base; nucleotides not matched to a gene: 1. Germline lookup yields CDR1 KGHSH and CDR2 LQKENI. The CDR3, as DNA: TGTGCCAGCTCACCGGGACAGGGCAGCAATCAGCCCCAGCATTTT. Its translation is CASSPGQGSNQPQHF.

This chain links TRBV9 with TRBJ2-1, with D tentatively TRBD2 (5 bases). Per germline, CDR1 SGDLS and CDR2 YYNGEE. Trimming stripped 4 bases from V and 7 bases from J, with 18 bases between. The CDR3 consists of 15 residues. The CDR3 DNA reads as TGTGCCAGCAGCCCCGGGGTAGCGAGGGTGAATGAGCAGTTCTTC. It specifies CASSPGVARVNEQFF. Based on the CDR3 plus reference TRBV9 and TRBJ2-1, the full variable domain is DSGVTQTPKHLITATGQRVTLRCSPRSGDLSVYWYQQSLDQGLQFLIQYYNGEERAKGNILERFSAQQFPDLHSELNLSSLELGDSALYFCASSPGVARVNEQFFGPGTRLTVL.

The CDR3 nucleotides are TGTGCCAGCAGTCGACTAGCGGGAACCTACAATGAGCAGTTCTTC. It codes for CASSRLAGTYNEQFF. This chain connects TRBV5-4 to TRBJ2-1, with 11 nucleotides matching TRBD2. Trimming cost V 5 bases and J 2 bases; bases outside gene matches: 3. The CDR3 extends over 15 amino acids. Per the germline V gene, CDR1 is SGHNT and CDR2 is YYREEE (reference sequence).

The V and J genes are TRBV7-6 and TRBJ1-2; D remains unclear. CDR3 length: 12 amino acids. From germline, CDR1 is SGHVS and CDR2 FNYEAQ. V was cut by 5 bases and J by 8 bases, with 12 bases left in between. Here the CDR3 reads CASSPTSGGYTF. The CDR3 DNA reads as TGTGCCAGCAGCCCGACATCGGGAGGCTACACCTTC.

This clone was observed a few times. The V gene is TRBV28, the J gene TRBJ2-1; 11 bases map to TRBD2. Germline CDR1 reads MDHEN; CDR2 reads SYDVKM. CDR3 length: 14 amino acids. J gave up 10 bases and V 2 bases, and 4 bases lay outside the gene matches. The chain's CDR3 is CASSLTSGRQEQFF. CDR3 in DNA: TGTGCCAGCAGTTTAACTAGCGGGAGACAAGAGCAGTTCTTC.

This chain uses TRBV18 with TRBJ1-1; 7 nucleotides agree with TRBD1. This CDR3 is 14 amino acids long. V lost 6 bases and J lost 5; bases outside the gene matches: 9. Germline V gives CDR1 KGHSH, CDR2 LQKENI. The CDR3 reads CASSHKQGITEAFF. The CDR3 DNA is TGTGCCAGCTCCCACAAACAGGGGATTACTGAAGCTTTCTTT. The full variable domain, its missing parts supplied by reference TRBV18 and TRBJ1-1, is NAGVMQNPRHLVRRRGQEARLRCSPMKGHSHVYWYRQLPEEGLKFMVYLQKENIIDESGMPKERFSAEFPKEGPSILRIQQVVRGDSAAYFCASSHKQGITEAFFGQGTRLTVV.

In its sample, this clone was seen a few times. The chain recombines TRBV27 with TRBJ2-7, with 10 bases fitting TRBD1. J was trimmed by 6 bases and V by 3 bases; bases with no gene match: 2. CDR3 length: 13 amino acids. CDR1 is MNHEY, CDR2 SMNVEV, per germline (reference sequence). The CDR3 DNA is TGTGCCAGCAGTTTGGGACAGGGGATCGAGCAGTACTTC. It is translated as CASSLGQGIEQYF.

This chain joins TRBV7-2 and TRBJ2-7; D is undetermined. CDR1 is SGHTA and CDR2 is FQGNSA in the germline V gene. Deletions cut 1 base from V and 3 bases from J, with 7 bases between. The CDR3 is made up of 13 amino acids. This chain's CDR3 is CASSLVSNYEQYF. The CDR3 DNA sequence: TGTGCCAGCAGCTTAGTATCGAACTACGAGCAGTACTTC.

The rearrangement links TRBV5-4 to TRBJ1-6, with D uncertain. This CDR3 has 16 residues. The ends were cut back, 2 bases at V and 0 bases at J, with 9 bases in the middle. CDR1 and CDR2 (germline): SGHNT, YYREEE (reference sequence). CDR3 region: CASSFQASSYNSPLHF. The CDR3 DNA reads as TGTGCCAGCAGCTTCCAAGCAAGCTCCTATAATTCACCCCTCCACTTT.

The V call is TRBV5-1, the J call TRBJ2-1; possibly TRBD1 for D (6 bases). V lost 4 bases, J lost 1 base, and 15 bases lay in between. Germline V gene data show CDR1 as SGHRS and CDR2 as YFSETQ. This CDR3 region has 16 residues. Written as DNA, the CDR3 is TGCGCCAGCAGCGAGTCAGGGGTTGTGTCCTACAATGAGCAGTTCTTC. It specifies CASSESGVVSYNEQFF.

This rearrangement joins TRBV28 to TRBJ2-7; TRBD2 aligns across 8 bases. J was trimmed by 4 bases and V by 8 bases; bases with no gene match: 7. CDR3 size: 13 residues. Germline V gene lookup returns CDR1 MDHEN and CDR2 SYDVKM. For the CDR3, the DNA is TGTGCCAGCGGTAGCGGGACTCGGTACGAGCAGTACTTC. It translates to CASGSGTRYEQYF.

The chain combines TRBV19 with TRBJ2-3, with D perhaps matching TRBD2 (5 bases). Deletions cut 4 bases from V and 2 bases from J, with 16 bases between. CDR1 and CDR2 (germline): LNHDA, SQIVND (reference sequence). The CDR3 contains 16 residues. CDR3 nucleotide sequence: TGTGCCAGTAGTAAAATAGTAGGTCGGGACACAGATACGCAGTATTTT. Amino acids: CASSKIVGRDTDTQYF. Complete variable domain (other parts from reference TRBV19 and TRBJ2-3): DGGITQSPKYLFRKEGQNVTLSCEQNLNHDAMYWYRQDPGQGLRLIYYSQIVNDFQKGDIAEGYSVSREKKESFPLTVTSAQKNPTAFYLCASSKIVGRDTDTQYFGPGTRLTVL.

The rearrangement links TRBV18 to TRBJ2-5; D may match TRBD1 or TRBD2 (5 bases each). V was shortened by 1 base and J by 2 bases, with 11 bases between the two germline ends. The CDR3 totals 15 residues. CDR1 and CDR2 from the germline V gene are KGHSH and LQKENI. This CDR3 reads CASSPLRDVQETQYF. For the CDR3, the DNA is TGTGCCAGCTCACCACTGAGGGACGTTCAAGAGACCCAGTACTTC. Filled out from reference TRBV18 and TRBJ2-5, the complete variable domain reads NAGVMQNPRHLVRRRGQEARLRCSPMKGHSHVYWYRQLPEEGLKFMVYLQKENIIDESGMPKERFSAEFPKEGPSILRIQQVVRGDSAAYFCASSPLRDVQETQYFGPGTRLLVL.

This rearrangement joins TRBV5-6 to TRBJ2-7; D is uncertain. V shed 3 bases and J shed 2 bases, with 6 bases lying between them. CDR3 length: 12 residues. Germline V gene data show CDR1 as SGHDT and CDR2 as YYEEEE. This chain's CDR3 is CASSYSPYEQYF. As DNA, the CDR3 is TGTGCCAGCAGCTACTCTCCCTACGAGCAGTACTTC.

This chain connects TRBV7-6 to TRBJ2-7; D is perhaps TRBD1 (6 bases). The ends were cut back, 5 bases at V and 4 bases at J, with 12 bases in the middle. Germline CDR1 SGHVS, CDR2 FNYEAQ. CDR3 length equals 13 residues. In nucleotides, the CDR3 is TGTGCCAGCAGCCCCGGGACACCTTACGAGCAGTACTTC. It encodes CASSPGTPYEQYF. Looking up the rest from reference TRBV7-6 and TRBJ2-7 gives the full variable domain: GAGVSQSPRYKVTKRGQDVALRCDPISGHVSLYWYRQALGQGPEFLTYFNYEAQQDKSGLPNDRFSAERPEGSISTLTIQRTEQRDSAMYRCASSPGTPYEQYFGPGTRLTVT.

The genes are TRBV19 and TRBJ2-2; D is unresolved. Trimming took 2 bases from V and 4 from J, leaving 8 bases between them. There are 14 residues in the CDR3. In germline, CDR1 is LNHDA, CDR2 SQIVND (reference sequence). The CDR3 DNA is TGTGCCAGTAGTATATCCCAACGCACCGGGGAGCTGTTTTTT. This sequence encodes CASSISQRTGELFF.

This clone was seen only a few times. The gene calls are TRBV2 and TRBJ2-1; 15 bases are shared with TRBD2. Per the germline V gene, CDR1 is SNHLY and CDR2 is FYNNEI. The CDR3 length is 15 residues. V was pared by 10 bases and J by 6 bases, with 7 bases of the junction left unmatched. CDR3: CATKGLAGGSNEQFF. The DNA of the CDR3 is TGTGCCACCAAGGGACTAGCGGGAGGATCCAATGAGCAGTTCTTC.